This note documents a single TCR beta chain sequence. This specimen includes other DNA sequences encoding the same CDR3. This sample stems from a study of shared clonotypes between healthy human individuals. The J segment lost 5 bases and the V segment lost 5 bases, leaving 8 bases of the junction unmatched. This CDR3 is built from 14 residues. Looked up from germline, CDR1 is LNHDA and CDR2 is SQIVND (reference sequence). Memory CD4+ cells were the fraction left after CD45RA+ naive selection. Deep level was the assay's run setting. In the authors' methods: With immunoSEQ giving junction-only sequences and no quality scores, filtering differed. TCRdb keeps only in-frame clones here, not all; method: immunoSEQ multiplex PCR. That table furnishes V, J and clone size, whereas the DNA furnished D and trimming. Among about 960,000 clones listed, more than 75% were seen once.

Sequences were obtained from memory CD4+ T cells sorted from blood. Subset meaning: CD45RA-negative fraction. The rearrangement links TRBV19 to TRBJ1-1; 7 bases align to TRBD1. This clonotype was sampled from a young man in good health. CDR3 coding DNA: TGTGCCAGTAGTCCCAGGGGGGGGAGGACTGAAGCTTTCTTT. This encodes CASSPRGGRTEAFF.